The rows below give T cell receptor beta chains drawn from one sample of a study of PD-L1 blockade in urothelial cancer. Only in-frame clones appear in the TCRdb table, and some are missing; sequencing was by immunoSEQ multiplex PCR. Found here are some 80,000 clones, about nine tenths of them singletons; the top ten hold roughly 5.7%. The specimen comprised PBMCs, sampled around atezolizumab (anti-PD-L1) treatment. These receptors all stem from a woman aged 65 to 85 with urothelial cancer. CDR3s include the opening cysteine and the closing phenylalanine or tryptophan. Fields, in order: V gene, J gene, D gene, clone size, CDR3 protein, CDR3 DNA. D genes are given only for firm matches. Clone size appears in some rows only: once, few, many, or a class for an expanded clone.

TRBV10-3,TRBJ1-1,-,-,CAISESTGGGTEAFF,TGTGCCATCAGTGAGTCGACCGGGGGTGGCACTGAAGCTTTCTTT
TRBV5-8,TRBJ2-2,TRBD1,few,CASSHGQGLTGELFF,TGTGCCAGCAGCCACGGACAGGGCCTGACCGGGGAGCTGTTTTTT
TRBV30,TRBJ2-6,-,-,CAWRSPRGWGSGANVLTF,TGTGCCTGGCGATCACCCAGGGGATGGGGCTCTGGGGCCAACGTCCTGACTTTC
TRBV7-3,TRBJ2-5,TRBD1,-,CASSRDSEETQYF,TGTGCCAGCAGCCGGGACAGTGAAGAGACCCAGTACTTC
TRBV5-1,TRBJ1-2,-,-,CASSFGTNYGYTF,TGCGCCAGCAGCTTCGGGACTAACTATGGCTACACCTTC
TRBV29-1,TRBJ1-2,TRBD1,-,CSVDRTGADSGYTF,TGCAGCGTCGACCGGACAGGGGCGGATAGCGGCTACACCTTC
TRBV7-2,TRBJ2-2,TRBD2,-,CASGNSGGGYTGELFF,TGTGCCAGCGGCAATTCTGGCGGGGGGTATACCGGGGAGCTGTTTTTT
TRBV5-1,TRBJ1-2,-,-,CASSLGPGDTYGYTF,TGCGCCAGCAGCTTGGGGCCAGGGGATACCTATGGCTACACCTTC
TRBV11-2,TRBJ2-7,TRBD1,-,CASSPRTGWGEQYF,TGTGCCAGCAGCCCCCGGACAGGATGGGGCGAGCAGTACTTC
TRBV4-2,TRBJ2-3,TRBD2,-,CASSQILAGGSTDTQYF,TGTGCCAGCAGCCAAATCCTAGCGGGAGGTAGCACAGATACGCAGTATTTT
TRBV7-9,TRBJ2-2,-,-,CASSFTAGELFF,TGTGCCAGCAGCTTCACTGCCGGGGAGCTGTTTTTT
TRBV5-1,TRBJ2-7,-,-,CASSLIGQPTYEQYF,TGCGCCAGCAGCCTAATCGGACAGCCCACCTACGAGCAGTACTTC
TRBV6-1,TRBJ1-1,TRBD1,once,CASRRGQDLNTEAFF,TGTGCCAGCAGACGAGGACAGGACCTGAACACTGAAGCTTTCTTT
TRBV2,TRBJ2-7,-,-,CATSPSSDPREQYF,TGTGCCACTAGCCCTAGCTCCGATCCACGAGAGCAGTACTTC
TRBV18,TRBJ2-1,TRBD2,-,CASSPLAGALDEQFF,TGTGCCAGCTCACCACTAGCGGGGGCCCTCGATGAGCAGTTCTTC
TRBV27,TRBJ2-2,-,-,CASSYSTGELFF,TGTGCCAGCAGTTACTCCACCGGGGAGCTGTTTTTT
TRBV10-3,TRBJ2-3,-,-,CAISGVPDTQYF,TGTGCCATCAGTGGCGTTCCAGATACGCAGTATTTT
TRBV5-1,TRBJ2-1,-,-,CASSLGAGAQNEQFF,TGCGCCAGCAGCTTGGGGGCGGGGGCTCAGAATGAGCAGTTCTTC
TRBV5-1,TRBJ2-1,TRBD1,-,CASSPLTGAGYNEQFF,TGCGCCAGCAGCCCTTTGACAGGGGCAGGCTACAATGAGCAGTTCTTC
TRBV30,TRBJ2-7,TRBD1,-,CAWSAGTVYEQYF,TGTGCCTGGAGCGCCGGGACAGTTTACGAGCAGTACTTC
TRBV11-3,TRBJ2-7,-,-,CASSLLEGEQYF,TGTGCCAGCAGCTTACTAGAAGGCGAGCAGTACTTC
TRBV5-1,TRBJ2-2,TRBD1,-,CASSFHRGLGTGELFF,TGCGCCAGCAGCTTTCACAGGGGGCTCGGGACCGGGGAGCTGTTTTTT
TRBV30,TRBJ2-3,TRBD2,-,CAWSVLGLAGSTDTQYF,TGTGCCTGGAGTGTATTAGGACTAGCGGGCAGCACAGATACGCAGTATTTT
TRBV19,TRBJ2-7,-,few,CASSIIGGREQYF,TGTGCCAGTAGTATTATTGGGGGCCGAGAGCAGTACTTC
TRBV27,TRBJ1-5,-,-,CASSLGGPTVVNQPQHF,TGTGCCAGCAGTTTGGGGGGGCCTACCGTGGTCAATCAGCCCCAGCATTTT
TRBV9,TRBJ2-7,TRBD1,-,CASSATGGAFNEQYF,TGTGCCAGCAGCGCCACAGGGGGCGCGTTCAACGAGCAGTACTTC
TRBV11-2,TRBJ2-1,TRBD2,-,CASSLRLAGVYNEQFF,TGTGCCAGCAGCTTACGGCTAGCGGGAGTTTACAATGAGCAGTTCTTC
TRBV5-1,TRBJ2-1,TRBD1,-,CASSGRTGDNEQFF,TGCGCCAGCAGCGGAAGAACAGGGGACAATGAGCAGTTCTTC
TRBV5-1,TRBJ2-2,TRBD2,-,CASSSGGGAPNTGELFF,TGCGCCAGCAGCTCGGGCGGGGGGGCCCCGAACACCGGGGAGCTGTTTTTT
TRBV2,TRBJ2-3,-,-,CASSAVRGDTQYF,TGTGCCAGCAGTGCTGTACGGGGAGATACGCAGTATTTT
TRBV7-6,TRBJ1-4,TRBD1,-,CASSSPIAGTGVEKLFF,TGTGCCAGCAGCTCCCCGATCGCCGGGACAGGGGTTGAAAAACTGTTTTTT
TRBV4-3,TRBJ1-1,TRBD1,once,CASSQAYTGGFGAFF,TGCGCCAGCAGCCAAGCTTACACAGGGGGCTTTGGAGCTTTCTTT
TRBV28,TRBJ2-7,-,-,CASRPPGYHEQYF,TGTGCCAGCAGGCCCCCGGGATATCACGAGCAGTACTTC
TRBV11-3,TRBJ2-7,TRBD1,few,CASSRQGGQGTYEQYF,TGTGCCAGCAGCCGACAAGGGGGACAGGGGACCTACGAGCAGTACTTC
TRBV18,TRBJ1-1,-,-,CASSALENTEAFF,TGTGCCAGCTCAGCGCTAGAGAACACTGAAGCTTTCTTT
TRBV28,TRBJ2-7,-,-,CASTSLRAEQYF,TGTGCCAGCACCTCGCTGAGGGCCGAGCAGTACTTC
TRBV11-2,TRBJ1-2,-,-,CASSPGWANYGYTF,TGTGCCAGCAGCCCAGGTTGGGCAAACTATGGCTACACCTTC
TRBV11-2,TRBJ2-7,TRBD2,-,CASSLWSGEAGEQYF,TGTGCCAGCAGCTTATGGAGCGGGGAGGCGGGGGAGCAGTACTTC
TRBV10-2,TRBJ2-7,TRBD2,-,CASSEDWGAGGFYEQYF,TGCGCCAGCAGTGAGGATTGGGGAGCGGGAGGGTTCTACGAGCAGTACTTC
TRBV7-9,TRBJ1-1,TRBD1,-,CASSLGGDRTLNTEAFF,TGTGCCAGCAGCTTAGGGGGGGACAGGACTCTGAACACTGAAGCTTTCTTT
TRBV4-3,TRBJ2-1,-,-,CASSQGVRGFNEQFF,TGCGCCAGCAGCCAAGGGGTTCGGGGATTCAATGAGCAGTTCTTC
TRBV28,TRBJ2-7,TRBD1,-,CASSSQTGISYEQYF,TGTGCCAGCAGCTCGCAGACAGGGATCTCCTACGAGCAGTACTTC
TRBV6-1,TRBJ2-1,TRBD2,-,CASRPGTSGSDEQFF,TGTGCCAGCAGACCCGGGACTAGCGGGAGTGATGAGCAGTTCTTC
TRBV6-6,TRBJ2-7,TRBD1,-,CASSWDRGGFEQYF,TGTGCCAGCAGCTGGGACAGGGGAGGGTTCGAGCAGTACTTC